This T cell receptor beta chain was captured by sequencing in a study of T cells in narcolepsy. Findings and caveats of the study: In some patient and control memory CD4+ samples, autoreactive clones were absent.

Only a few counts were recorded for this clone. Its antigen remains unknown. Here immunoSEQ multiplex PCR was the method, and the copy in TCRdb shows in-frame clones only, minus some. Of 30,000 to 40,000 clones in the sample, 75% to 85% are singletons; the top ten hold about 2.7%. Trimming removed 0 bases from V and 8 bases from J; junction bases left unmatched: 4. This CDR3 region has 15 residues. Germline values: CDR1 SGHDT, CDR2 YYEEEE. The chain employs TRBV5-6 and TRBJ1-4; 10 positions agree with TRBD1. Sequenced sample: CD45RA- memory CD4+ T cells from PBMCs. The source of this sequence is a human donor with narcolepsy. The CDR3 sequence is CASSLAGQGTEKLFF. For the CDR3, the DNA is TGTGCCAGCAGCTTGGCGGGACAGGGGACAGAAAAACTGTTTTTT.